The TCR beta chain described here comes from a study of follicular helper T cells after annual influenza vaccination. Study-level findings and limits: ICOS-CD38- cTfh most often held earlier Day 7 ICOS+CD38+ clones. Change in circulating plasmablasts correlated with ICOS+CD38+ cTfh clonality change.

Survey level resolution was used for TCRB sequencing. Some clones are missing from TCRdb's copy, which holds only in-frame ones; the method was immunoSEQ multiplex PCR. The repertoire includes more than 8,000 clones, 65% to 85% of them detected once, and more than 1.5% sits in the top ten. Time point of the sample: 2015-2016 season, pre-vaccination. Vaccine contraindications, substance abuse, HIV/AIDS, active malignancy and active illness excluded donors. Remarks on this clone: Antigen specificity is unknown.

Germline loops: CDR1 ENHRY, CDR2 SYGVKD. V lost 4 bases, J lost 0 bases, and 8 bases lay in between. The CDR3 extends over 14 amino acids. This clonotype was sampled from an adult who received the influenza vaccine. The J gene is TRBJ2-3, the V gene TRBV10-3; possible D gene TRBD2, 6 bases. Sequencing was performed on CXCR5+ CD38- circulating T follicular helper cells from blood, taken on the day of influenza vaccination. Subset noted: circulating Tfh, non-naive CD4+CXCR5+PD-1+ (ICOS+CD38+ or ICOS-CD38-). This chain's CDR3 is CAISALASTDTQYF. CDR3 nucleotides: TGTGCCATCAGTGCACTAGCTAGCACAGATACGCAGTATTTT.